The 2 T cell receptor beta chains listed next were all sequenced from one sample in a study of T-cell reconstitution after alpha-beta-depleted transplantation in children. Preparation of the TCRbeta library involved a method that used unique molecular identifiers. A single record per CDR3 protein comes from TCRdb applying MiXCR to the PCR reads. Here the sample spans approximately 980,000 distinct CDR3 sequences, 25% to 35% being singletons. The sequences come from PBMCs, mostly from graft donor cells, collected 360 days after TCRalphabeta/CD19-depleted stem cell transplant. Every receptor here comes from a boy under three years old who had a stem cell transplant for SCID, so the T cells may come from the graft donor.

The chain carries TRBV20-1 and TRBJ2-5; 8 positions match TRBD2. With 6 bases clipped from V and 2 bases from J, the junction kept 5 bases outside the gene matches. This CDR3 is 13 amino acids long. Germline CDR1 reads DFQATT; CDR2 reads SNEGSKA (reference sequence). The CDR3 DNA follows: TGCAGTGCCGGGGGGGCGGTGCAAGAGACCCAGTACTTC. It translates to CSAGGAVQETQYF.

This clonotype occurred a few times. V usage is TRBV9 and J usage is TRBJ2-5; 7 bases map to TRBD1. V trimming: 0 bases; J trimming: 4 bases; junction bases outside the gene matches: 3. Germline assignment: CDR1 SGDLS and CDR2 YYNGEE. The CDR3 sequence is 14 residues long. CDR3 sequence (DNA): TGTGCCAGCAGCGTAGAACCAGGGGGAGAGACCCAGTACTTC. Encoded protein: CASSVEPGGETQYF.